The entry below gives a single TCR beta chain sequence along with its context. A much larger clonotype is one base distant, so this may be a read error. No conserved phenylalanine or tryptophan is present at the end of the CDR3, so a read error is the likely explanation. In patients chosen for sequencing, flow cytometry had shown CD8+CD57+ cell expansion. From germline, CDR1 is MGHRA and CDR2 YSYEKL. V gave up 0 bases and J gave up 8 bases, with 16 bases separating them. This CDR3 contains 15 residues. The data were obtained in a study of CD8+CD57+ T cells in acquired aplastic anemia. In the study overall: Sorted CD4+ and CD8+ cells yielded around 3.3 ug of DNA on average.

It was genomic DNA that served as the template for profiling TCR beta VDJ and CDR3. From the reads, TCRdb called clonotypes with MiXCR, one entry per CDR3 protein. This table has some 150,000 distinct CDR3 sequences, roughly 43% appearing once. The source material was sorted CD4+, CD8+, or CD8+CD57+ T cells (not recorded which) from PBMCs. The source is a human donor with aplastic anemia. This rearrangement joins TRBV4-1 to TRBJ1-2; D uncertain. In nucleotides, the CDR3 is TGCGCCAGCAGCCAAGATATGACACTCGGCGTGGGCTACACCCTC. Its translation: CASSQDMTLGVGYTL.